This TCR beta chain appears in the sequencing data of a study of Ad26.COV2.S vaccination and SARS-CoV-2 variants. Study-level points and caveats: Using TCR breadth and depth analyses may have led to underestimated total T cell responses.

Treatment: roughly 18 received Ad26.COV2.S at low or high dose, single or two shots; 5 received placebo; per-sample allocation not given. Sampling occurred on day 63 after the first vaccine or placebo injection. A Boston adult aged 18-55 years was the donor. Here immunoSEQ multiplex PCR was the method, and the copy in TCRdb shows in-frame clones only, minus some. Of 450,000 to 550,000 clones in the sample, roughly nine tenths were seen once. On this clone itself: Its matching antigen is unknown.

CDR3 length equals 15 residues. Germline-derived CDR1 and CDR2 are MDHEN and SYDVKM. With 8 bases clipped from V and 5 bases from J, the junction kept 9 bases outside the gene matches. The sequencing used peripheral blood, collected in a trial of Ad26.COV2.S vaccine versus placebo. This TCR derives from a person aged 18-65 years who received the Ad26.COV2.S COVID-19 vaccine or a placebo. The rearrangement uses TRBV28 and TRBJ2-5, with 12 bases fitting TRBD1. The CDR3 protein is CASCRDRGRLETQYF. The DNA of the CDR3 is TGTGCCAGCTGCCGGGACAGGGGGCGGTTGGAGACCCAGTACTTC.